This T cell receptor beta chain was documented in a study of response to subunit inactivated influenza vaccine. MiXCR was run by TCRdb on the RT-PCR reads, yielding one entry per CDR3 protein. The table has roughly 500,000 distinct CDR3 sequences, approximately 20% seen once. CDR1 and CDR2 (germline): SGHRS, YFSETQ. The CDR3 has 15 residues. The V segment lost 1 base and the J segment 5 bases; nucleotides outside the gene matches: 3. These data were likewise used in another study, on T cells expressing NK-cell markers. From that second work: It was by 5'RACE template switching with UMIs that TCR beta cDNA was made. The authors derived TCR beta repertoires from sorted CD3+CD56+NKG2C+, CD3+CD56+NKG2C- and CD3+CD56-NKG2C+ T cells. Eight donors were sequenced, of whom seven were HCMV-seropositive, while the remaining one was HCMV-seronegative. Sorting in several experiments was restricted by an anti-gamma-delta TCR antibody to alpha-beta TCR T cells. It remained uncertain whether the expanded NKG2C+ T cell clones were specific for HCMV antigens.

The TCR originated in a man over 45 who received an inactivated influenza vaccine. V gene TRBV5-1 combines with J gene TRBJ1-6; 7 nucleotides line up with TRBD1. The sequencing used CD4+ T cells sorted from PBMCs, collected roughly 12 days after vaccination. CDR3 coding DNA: TGCGCCAGCAGCTTGTCTGGACAGGATAATTCACCCCTCCACTTT. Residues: CASSLSGQDNSPLHF.